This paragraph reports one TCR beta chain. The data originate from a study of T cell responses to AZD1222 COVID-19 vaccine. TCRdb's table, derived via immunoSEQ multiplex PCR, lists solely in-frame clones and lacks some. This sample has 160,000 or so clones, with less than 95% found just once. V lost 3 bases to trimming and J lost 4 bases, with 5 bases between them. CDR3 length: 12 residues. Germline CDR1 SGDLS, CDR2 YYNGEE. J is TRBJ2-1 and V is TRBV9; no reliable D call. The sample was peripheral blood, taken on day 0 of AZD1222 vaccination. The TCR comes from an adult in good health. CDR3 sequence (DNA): TGTGCCAGCAGCGCACATTACAATGAGCAGTTCTTC. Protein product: CASSAHYNEQFF.